This T cell receptor (beta chain) was observed in a study of CD8 T cells in ankylosing spondylitis. Study-wide points: There was reportedly significant enrichment of clones that were disease-linked in matched ankylosing spondylitis synovial fluid. Before this, some motif variants had been reported in reactive arthritis synovial fluid and blood. Within peripheral blood, clones linked to disease were CD8+ and relatively rare.

Researchers built TCR beta libraries using quantitative 5'-RACE with molecular barcodes. TCRdb itself ran the 5' RACE reads through MiXCR, one entry per CDR3 protein. This table holds about 260,000 distinct CDR3 sequences, 20% found once. This clonotype came up a few times. Its antigen is not known. Germline loops: CDR1 DFQATT, CDR2 SNEGSKA (reference sequence). The J segment lost 5 bases and the V segment lost 6 bases, leaving 9 bases of the junction unmatched. This CDR3 comprises 15 residues. The sequencing sample was made of blood, either unsorted or a sorted T cell fraction (not recorded which). The chain employs TRBV20-1 and TRBJ2-5; 13 bases map to TRBD2. The sequence derives from a male donor with ankylosing spondylitis or in good health (not recorded which). CDR3 bases: TGCAGTGCCACCCCCACTAGCGGGGGGGGTGAGACCCAGTACTTC. Translation gives CSATPTSGGGETQYF.